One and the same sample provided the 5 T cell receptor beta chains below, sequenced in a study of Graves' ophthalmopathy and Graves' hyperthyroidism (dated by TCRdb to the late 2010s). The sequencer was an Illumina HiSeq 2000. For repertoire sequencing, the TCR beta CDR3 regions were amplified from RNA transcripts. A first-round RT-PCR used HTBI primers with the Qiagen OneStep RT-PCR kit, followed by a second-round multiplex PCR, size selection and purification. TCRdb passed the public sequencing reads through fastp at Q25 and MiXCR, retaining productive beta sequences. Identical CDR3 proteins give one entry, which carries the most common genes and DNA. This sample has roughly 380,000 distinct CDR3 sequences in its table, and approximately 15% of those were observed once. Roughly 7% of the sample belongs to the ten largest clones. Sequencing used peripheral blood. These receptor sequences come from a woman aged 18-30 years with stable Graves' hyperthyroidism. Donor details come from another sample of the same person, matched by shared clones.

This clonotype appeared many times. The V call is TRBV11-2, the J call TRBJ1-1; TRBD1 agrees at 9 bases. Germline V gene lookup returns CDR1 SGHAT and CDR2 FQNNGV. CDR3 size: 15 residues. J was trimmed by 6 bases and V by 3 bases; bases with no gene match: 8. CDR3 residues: CASSLRGTGWPEAFF. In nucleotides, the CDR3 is TGTGCCAGCAGCTTGAGAGGGACAGGGTGGCCTGAAGCTTTCTTT.

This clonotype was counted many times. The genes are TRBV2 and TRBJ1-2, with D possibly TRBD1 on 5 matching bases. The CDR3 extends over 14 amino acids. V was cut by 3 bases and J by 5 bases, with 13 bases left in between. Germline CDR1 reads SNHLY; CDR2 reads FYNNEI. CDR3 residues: CASSDRVGKYGYTF. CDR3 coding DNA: TGTGCCAGCAGTGACAGGGTGGGGAAATATGGCTACACCTTC.

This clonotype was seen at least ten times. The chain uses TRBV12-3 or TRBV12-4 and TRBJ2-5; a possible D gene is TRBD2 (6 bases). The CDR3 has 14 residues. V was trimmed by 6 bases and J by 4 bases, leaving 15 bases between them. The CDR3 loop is CASRRGGVGETQYF. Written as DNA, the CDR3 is TGTGCCAGCAGGAGGGGAGGTGTAGGAGAGACCCAGTACTTC.

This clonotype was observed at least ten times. CDR3 coding DNA: TGCAGTGCTAGACGGGACAGGGGGTTTTCACCCCTCCACTTT. Its protein product is CSARRDRGFSPLHF. This chain uses TRBV20-1 with TRBJ1-6; TRBD1 matches at 11 bases. The CDR3 is 14 residues long. Germline V gene data show CDR1 as DFQATT and CDR2 as SNEGSKA (reference sequence). Trimming removed 2 bases from V and 9 bases from J; junction bases left unmatched: 3.

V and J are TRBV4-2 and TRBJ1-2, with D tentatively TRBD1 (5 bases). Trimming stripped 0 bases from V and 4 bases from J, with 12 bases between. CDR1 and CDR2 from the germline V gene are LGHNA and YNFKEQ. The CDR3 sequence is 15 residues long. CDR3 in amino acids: CASSQEGLEPYGYTF. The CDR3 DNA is TGTGCCAGCAGCCAAGAGGGACTGGAGCCCTATGGCTACACCTTC.